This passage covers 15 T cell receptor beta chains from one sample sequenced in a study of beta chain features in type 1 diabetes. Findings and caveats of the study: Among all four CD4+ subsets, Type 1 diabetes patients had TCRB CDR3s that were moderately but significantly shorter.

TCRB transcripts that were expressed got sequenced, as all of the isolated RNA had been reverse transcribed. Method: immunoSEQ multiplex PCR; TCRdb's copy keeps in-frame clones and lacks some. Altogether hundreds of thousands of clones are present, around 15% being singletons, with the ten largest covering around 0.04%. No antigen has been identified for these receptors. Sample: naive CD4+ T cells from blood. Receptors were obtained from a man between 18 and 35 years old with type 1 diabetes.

The CDR3 DNA sequence: TGTGCCAGCGGATCCCTCGGTTTCTTC. This codes for CASGSLGFF. This rearrangement joins TRBV6-6 to TRBJ2-1; D not certain. V was shortened by 8 bases and J by 16 bases, with 12 bases between the two germline ends. The CDR3 runs to 9 residues. The V gene's germline CDR1 is MNHNY and CDR2 SVGAGI (reference sequence).

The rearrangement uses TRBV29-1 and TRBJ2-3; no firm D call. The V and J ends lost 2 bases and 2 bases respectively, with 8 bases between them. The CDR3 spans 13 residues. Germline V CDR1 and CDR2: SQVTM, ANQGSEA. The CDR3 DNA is TGCAGCGTTGAACGGGTAGACACAGATACGCAGTATTTT. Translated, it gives CSVERVDTDTQYF.

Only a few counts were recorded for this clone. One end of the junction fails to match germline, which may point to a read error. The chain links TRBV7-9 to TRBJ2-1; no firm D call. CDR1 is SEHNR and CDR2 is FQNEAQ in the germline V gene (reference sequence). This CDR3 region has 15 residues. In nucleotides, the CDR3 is TGTGCCAGCGTTCCGGCGGAGACTTCCTTCAATGAGCAGTTCTTC. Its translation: CASVPAETSFNEQFF.

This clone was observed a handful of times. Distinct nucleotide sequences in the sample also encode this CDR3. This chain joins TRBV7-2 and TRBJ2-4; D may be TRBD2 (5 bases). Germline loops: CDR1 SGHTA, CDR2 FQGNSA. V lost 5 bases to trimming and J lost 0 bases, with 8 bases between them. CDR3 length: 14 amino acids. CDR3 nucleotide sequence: TGTGCCAGCAGCCCCGGACTAGCCAAAAACATTCAGTACTTC. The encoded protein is CASSPGLAKNIQYF.

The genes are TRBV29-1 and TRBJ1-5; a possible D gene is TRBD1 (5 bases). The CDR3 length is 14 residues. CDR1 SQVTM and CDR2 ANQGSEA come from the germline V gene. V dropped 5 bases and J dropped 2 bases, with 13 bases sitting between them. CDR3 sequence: CSVLIREGNQPQHF. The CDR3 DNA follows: TGCAGCGTTCTGATCAGGGAAGGCAATCAGCCCCAGCATTTT.

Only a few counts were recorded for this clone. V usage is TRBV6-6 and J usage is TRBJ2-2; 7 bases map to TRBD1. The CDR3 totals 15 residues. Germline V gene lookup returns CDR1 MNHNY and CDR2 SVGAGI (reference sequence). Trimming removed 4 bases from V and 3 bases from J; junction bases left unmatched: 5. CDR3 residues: CASSSPGQYTGELFF. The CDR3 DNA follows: TGTGCCAGCAGTTCTCCGGGACAGTACACCGGGGAGCTGTTTTTT.

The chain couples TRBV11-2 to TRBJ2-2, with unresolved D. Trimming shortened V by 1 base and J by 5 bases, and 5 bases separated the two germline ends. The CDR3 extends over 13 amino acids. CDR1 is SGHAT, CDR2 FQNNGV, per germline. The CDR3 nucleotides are TGTGCCAGCAGCTTAGCCCCGACCGGGGAGCTGTTTTTT. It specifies CASSLAPTGELFF.

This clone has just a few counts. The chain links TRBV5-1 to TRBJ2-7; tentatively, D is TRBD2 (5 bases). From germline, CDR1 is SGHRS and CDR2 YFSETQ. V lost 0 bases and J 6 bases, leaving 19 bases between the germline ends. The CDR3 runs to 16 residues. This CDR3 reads CASSLGARALGSEQYF. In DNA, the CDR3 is TGCGCCAGCAGCTTGGGCGCGAGGGCTTTGGGATCCGAGCAGTACTTC. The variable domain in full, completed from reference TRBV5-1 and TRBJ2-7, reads KAGVTQTPRYLIKTRGQQVTLSCSPISGHRSVSWYQQTPGQGLQFLFEYFSETQRNKGNFPGRFSGRQFSNSRSEMNVSTLELGDSALYLCASSLGARALGSEQYFGPGTRLTVT.

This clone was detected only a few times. This CDR3 is CASIITGTGIKSYYGYTF. The DNA for the CDR3 is TGCGCCAGCATCATCACCGGGACAGGGATTAAGAGTTACTATGGCTACACCTTC. The chain is built from TRBV23-1 and TRBJ1-2; TRBD1 matches 9 bases. TRBV23-1 is an open reading frame, and its role is uncertain. CDR3 length equals 18 residues. The ends lost 7 bases at V and 3 bases at J; junction bases unmatched: 18.

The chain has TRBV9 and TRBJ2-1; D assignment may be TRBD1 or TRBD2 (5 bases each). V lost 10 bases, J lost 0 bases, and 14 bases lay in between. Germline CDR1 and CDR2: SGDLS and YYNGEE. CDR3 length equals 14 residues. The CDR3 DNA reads TGTGCCTCGGGGACGGGGAACTCCTACAATGAGCAGTTCTTC. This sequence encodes CASGTGNSYNEQFF.

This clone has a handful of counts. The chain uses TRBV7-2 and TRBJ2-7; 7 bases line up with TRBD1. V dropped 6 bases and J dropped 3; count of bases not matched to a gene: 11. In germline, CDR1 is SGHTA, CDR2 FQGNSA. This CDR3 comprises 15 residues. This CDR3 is CASRARVGTVYEQYF. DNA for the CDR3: TGTGCCAGCAGGGCCAGAGTGGGGACAGTCTACGAGCAGTACTTC.

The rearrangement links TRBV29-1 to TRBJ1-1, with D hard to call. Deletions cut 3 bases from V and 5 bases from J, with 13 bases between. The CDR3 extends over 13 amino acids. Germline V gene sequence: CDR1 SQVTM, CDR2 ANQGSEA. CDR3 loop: CSVEVLDGTEAFF. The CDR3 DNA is TGCAGCGTTGAGGTGCTGGACGGGACTGAAGCTTTCTTT.

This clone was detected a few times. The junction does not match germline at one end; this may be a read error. The CDR3 coding sequence is TGTGCCAGCAGCGCCTACGATGAGCAGTTCTTC. This translates into CASSAYDEQFF. The chain employs TRBV7-8 and TRBJ2-1; D call uncertain. Germline V gene lookup returns CDR1 SGHVS and CDR2 FQNEAQ. The CDR3 is 11 residues long. Based on the CDR3 plus reference TRBV7-8 and TRBJ2-1, the full variable domain is GAGVSQSPRYKVAKRGQDVALRCDPISGHVSLFWYQQALGQGPEFLTYFQNEAQLDKSGLPSDRFFAERPEGSVSTLKIQRTQQEDSAVYLCASSAYDEQFFGPGTRLTVL.

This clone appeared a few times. In DNA, the CDR3 is TGCGCCAGCAGCCAAGATTGGGGAGTACAGGCGAACACCGGGGAGCTGTTTTTT. This gives the protein CASSQDWGVQANTGELFF. The chain couples TRBV4-3 to TRBJ2-2, with D perhaps matching TRBD1 or TRBD2 (5 bases each). Germline assignment: CDR1 LGHNA and CDR2 YSLEER. The ends were cut back, 0 bases at V and 0 bases at J, with 14 bases in the middle. This CDR3 is built from 18 residues.

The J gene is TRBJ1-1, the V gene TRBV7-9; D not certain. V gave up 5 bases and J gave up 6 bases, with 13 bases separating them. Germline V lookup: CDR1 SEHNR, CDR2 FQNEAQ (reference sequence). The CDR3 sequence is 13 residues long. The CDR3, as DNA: TGTGCCAGCAGCCTCGACGCTGGGGCTGAAGCTTTCTTT. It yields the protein CASSLDAGAEAFF.